This TCR beta chain stems from a study of CD8+ T cells in alopecia areata. Study results and caveats: Lesional scalp, especially alopecia totalis/universalis, showed higher clonality than normal scalp.

The CDR3 length is 13 residues. Germline V lookup: CDR1 SGHAT, CDR2 FQDESV (reference sequence). V dropped 5 bases and J dropped 7; count of bases not matched to a gene: 6. As for this clone: The antigen is unknown.

Peripheral blood, together with lesional scalp punch biopsies, was collected from alopecia areata patients. It was cDNA, reverse transcribed from extracted RNA, that served as the sequencing template. Here immunoSEQ multiplex PCR was the method, and the copy in TCRdb shows in-frame clones only, minus some. The sample yields about 130,000 clones, roughly 61% seen once. The specimen comprised CD4+ T cells sorted from blood, sampled at week 0. This sequence originates from a human donor with alopecia areata. The genes are TRBV11-1 and TRBJ1-2, with TRBD1 identical over 8 bases. The CDR3 bases are TGTGCCAGCAGCCTTGACAGGGGTGGTGGCTACACCTTC. Encoded protein: CASSLDRGGGYTF.